This T cell receptor beta chain was observed in a study of T cell repertoires in cytomegalovirus infection. Germline CDR1 MNHNS, CDR2 SASEGT. V was cut by 3 bases and J by 2 bases, with 11 bases left in between. The CDR3 covers 15 residues. TCRdb re-called the reads through MiXCR, storing one row per CDR3 protein. This table holds fewer than 900,000 distinct CDR3 sequences, about 27% found once. This clonotype was observed many times. The antigen is undetermined. This receptor was obtained from a human donor in good health (CMV status not recorded). Some clones in this sample may be carry-over from other donors' samples. V is TRBV6-1 and J is TRBJ1-5; D unresolved. This specimen consisted of cultured CD8+ T cells from PBMCs, obtained from culture after CMV antigen stimulation. The CDR3 DNA reads as TGTGCCAGCAGTGATAACTCGGGAGGCAATCAGCCCCAGCATTTT. This encodes CASSDNSGGNQPQHF.